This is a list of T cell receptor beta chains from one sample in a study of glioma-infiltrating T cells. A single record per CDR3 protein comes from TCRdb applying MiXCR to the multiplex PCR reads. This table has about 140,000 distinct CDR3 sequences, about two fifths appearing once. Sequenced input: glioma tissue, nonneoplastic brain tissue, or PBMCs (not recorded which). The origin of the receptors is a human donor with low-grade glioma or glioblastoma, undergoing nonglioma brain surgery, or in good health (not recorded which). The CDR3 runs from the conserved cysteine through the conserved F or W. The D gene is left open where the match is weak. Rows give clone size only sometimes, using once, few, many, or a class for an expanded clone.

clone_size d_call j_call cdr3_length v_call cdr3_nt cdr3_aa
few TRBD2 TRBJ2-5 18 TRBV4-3 TGCGCCAGCAGCCAAGGTCGAGTTAGCGGGAGTTCTAAAGAGACCCAGTACTTC CASSQGRVSGSSKETQYF
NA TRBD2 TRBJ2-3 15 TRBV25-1 TGTGCCAGCAGCCTCGGGACTAGCGGCACAGATACGCAGTATTTT CASSLGTSGTDTQYF
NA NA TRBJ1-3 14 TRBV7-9 TGTGCCAGCAGCTTAGATGCCGGCAGAAACACCATATATTTT CASSLDAGRNTIYF
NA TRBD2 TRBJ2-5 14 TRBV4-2 TGTGCCAGCAGCTTATTCCCCGGGGGGGAGACCCAGTACTTC CASSLFPGGETQYF
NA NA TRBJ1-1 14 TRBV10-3 TGTGCCATCAGCCCGACAGGTCGCGAAACTGAAGCTTTCTTT CAISPTGRETEAFF
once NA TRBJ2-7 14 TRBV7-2 TGTGCCAGCAGCTTGGGGGGCCTTGGACACGAGCAGTACTTC CASSLGGLGHEQYF
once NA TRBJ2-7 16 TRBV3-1 TGTGCCAGCAGCCAAGATTGGCTTTTGGGGGCGCCGGAGCAGTACTTC CASSQDWLLGAPEQYF
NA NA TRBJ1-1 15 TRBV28 TGTGCCAGCAGTCCTATAGACGGGGAATCCACTGAAGCTTTCTTT CASSPIDGESTEAFF
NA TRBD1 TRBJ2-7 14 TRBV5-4 TGTGCCAGCAGCTCCTCCGGGACAGGGGGCGAGCAGTACTTC CASSSSGTGGEQYF
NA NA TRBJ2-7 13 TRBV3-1 TGTGCCAGCAGCCAGGGACCCCTCTACGAGCAGTACTTC CASSQGPLYEQYF
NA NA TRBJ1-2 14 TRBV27 TGTGCCAGCAGTTCCCGGCAGGGAGTGGAGGGCTACACCTTC CASSSRQGVEGYTF
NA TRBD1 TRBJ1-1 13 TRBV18 TGTGCCAGCTCACCTTGGCAGGGGGCTGAAGCTTTCTTT CASSPWQGAEAFF
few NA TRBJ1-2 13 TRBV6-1 TGTGCCAGCAGTGCCCGGTCCCTCTATGGCTACACCTTC CASSARSLYGYTF
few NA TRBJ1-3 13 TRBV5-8 TGTGCCAGCAGGGGGACAACTGGAAACACCATATATTTT CASRGTTGNTIYF
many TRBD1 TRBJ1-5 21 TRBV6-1 TGTGCCAGCAGTGGTTTGGACAGGACGTATTGGACGACCTCTCGGACTCAGCCCCAGCATTTT CASSGLDRTYWTTSRTQPQHF
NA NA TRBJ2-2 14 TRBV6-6 TGTGCCAGCAGTTACTCCACGGGCACCGGGGAGCTGTTTTTT CASSYSTGTGELFF
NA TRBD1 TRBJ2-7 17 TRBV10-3 TGTGCCATCAGTGAGTCGACTCGTGGGACAGGGGTGTACGAGCAGTACTTC CAISESTRGTGVYEQYF
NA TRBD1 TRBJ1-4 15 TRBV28 TGTGCCAGCAGCCCAGGGACAGGGGAGAATGAAAAACTGTTTTTT CASSPGTGENEKLFF
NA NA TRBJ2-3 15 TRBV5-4 TGTGCCAGCAGCTTGAAGGAATACGGCACAGATACGCAGTATTTT CASSLKEYGTDTQYF
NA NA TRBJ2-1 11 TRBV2 TGTGCCAGCAGTTATGGTCGAGAGCAGTTCTTC CASSYGREQFF
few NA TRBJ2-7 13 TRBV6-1 TGTGCCAGCAACCCATTCCTGTTCTACGAGCAGTACTTC CASNPFLFYEQYF
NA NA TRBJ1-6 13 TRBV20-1 TGCAGTGCTAAAAGACAGGTCAATTCACCCCTCCACTTT CSAKRQVNSPLHF
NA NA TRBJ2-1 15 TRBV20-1 TGCAGTGCTAGAGATTTCCGCGGGTCCTACAATGAGCAGTTCTTC CSARDFRGSYNEQFF
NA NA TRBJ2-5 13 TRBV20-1 TGCAGTGGCCGCTTGGGACACCAAGAGACCCAGTACTTC CSGRLGHQETQYF
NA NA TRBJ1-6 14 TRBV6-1 TGTGCCAGCAGAACTGGACAGTGGGTTTCACCCCTCCACTTT CASRTGQWVSPLHF
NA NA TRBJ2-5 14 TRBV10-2 TGCGCCAGCAGCCCCGACACCATGGGCGAGACCCAGTACTTC CASSPDTMGETQYF
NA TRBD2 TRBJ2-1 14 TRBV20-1 TGCGGTGCTAGTTCTAGCGGGATCTACAATGAGCAGTTCTTC CGASSSGIYNEQFF
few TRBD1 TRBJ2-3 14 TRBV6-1 TGTGCCAGCAGAGAACAGGGGGCGCGTGATACGCAGTATTTT CASREQGARDTQYF
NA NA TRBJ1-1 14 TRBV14 TGTGCCAGCAGCCAAGACAGGATGAACACTGAAGCTTTCTTT CASSQDRMNTEAFF
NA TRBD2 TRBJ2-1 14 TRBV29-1 TGCAGCGTTGAAGAAAGCGGGAGGCCCAATGAGCAGTTCTTC CSVEESGRPNEQFF
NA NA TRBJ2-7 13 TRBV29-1 TGCAGCGTTGACGTGGGGGCGTCCTACGAGCAGTACTTC CSVDVGASYEQYF
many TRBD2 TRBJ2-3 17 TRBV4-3 TGCGCCAGCAGCCAAGGAGAAAGGACTAGGTTCACAGATACGCAGTATTTT CASSQGERTRFTDTQYF
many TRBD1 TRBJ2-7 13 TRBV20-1 TGCAGTGCTGTCCGGGACAGAGGGTACGAGCAGTACTTC CSAVRDRGYEQYF
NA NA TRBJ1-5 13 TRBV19 TGTGCCAGTAGTGACAGAACCAATCAGCCCCAGCATTTT CASSDRTNQPQHF
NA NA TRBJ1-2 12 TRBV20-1 TGCAGTGATAGGTCCGCGGATTATGGCTACACCTTC CSDRSADYGYTF
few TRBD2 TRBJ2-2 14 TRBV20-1 TGCAGTGCTAGTAGCGGGAGTTTGGTCGGGGAGCTGTTTTTT CSASSGSLVGELFF
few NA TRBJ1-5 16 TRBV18 TGTGCCAGCTCACCTTATCGGACAGACTTTTATCAGCCCCAGCATTTT CASSPYRTDFYQPQHF
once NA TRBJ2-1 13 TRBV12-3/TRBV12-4 TGTGCCAGCACCACGGCGGGGTACAATGAGCAGTTCTTC CASTTAGYNEQFF
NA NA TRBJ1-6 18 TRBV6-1 TGTGCCAGCAGTGACCCGGGCTATACGGGGTTTGGGGATTCACCCCTCCACTTT CASSDPGYTGFGDSPLHF
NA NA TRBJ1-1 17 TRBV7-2 TGTGCCCGCAGCTTACAACCGGGACTTGTAGGGGGCACTGAAGCTTTCTTT CARSLQPGLVGGTEAFF
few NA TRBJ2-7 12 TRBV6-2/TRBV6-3 TGTGCCAGCAGAGTTAACTCCTACGAGCAGTACTTC CASRVNSYEQYF
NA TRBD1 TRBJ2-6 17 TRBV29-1 TGCAGCGTTGAATTGGACAGGGGGCTATCTGGGGCCAACGTCCTGACTTTC CSVELDRGLSGANVLTF
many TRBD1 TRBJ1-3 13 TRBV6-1 TGTGCCAGCAAAGACAGGGGGAGAAACACCATATATTTT CASKDRGRNTIYF
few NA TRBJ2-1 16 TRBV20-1 TGCAGTGCTAGTCTGCGCAGGGCTAGCTCCTACAATGAGCAGTTCTTC CSASLRRASSYNEQFF
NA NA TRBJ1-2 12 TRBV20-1 TGCAGTGCTAGAGTGAAACAGGGCGTTTACACCTTC CSARVKQGVYTF
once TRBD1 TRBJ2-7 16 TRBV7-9 TGTGCCAGCAGCTCTGGTCTGGGCAGGGGGTCCTACGAGCAGTACTTC CASSSGLGRGSYEQYF
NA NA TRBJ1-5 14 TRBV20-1 TGCAGTGCTTTGGACACCTGGGGCAATCATCCCCAGCATTTT CSALDTWGNHPQHF
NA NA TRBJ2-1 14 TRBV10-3 TGTGCCAGCCGGAAGGGGGGCTCCTACAATGAGCAGTTCTTC CASRKGGSYNEQFF
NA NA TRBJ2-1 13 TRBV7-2 TGTGTAACGAATGATAAAGTCGTCGGTGAGCAGTTCTTC CVTNDKVVGEQFF
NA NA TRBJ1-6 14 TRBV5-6 TGTGCCAGCAGCTTGCAGGGACCGGAATCACCCCTCCACTTT CASSLQGPESPLHF